A selection of T cell receptor beta chains follows, all from one sample in a study of blood T cell repertoires in COVID-19. Assay: immunoSEQ multiplex PCR; the TCRdb copy retains only in-frame clones and omits some. This sample has about 300,000 clones; approximately 88% occur once, and the top ten carry roughly 5.2%. The sequencing sample was made of PBMCs or T cells enriched from blood (not recorded which). These receptors were taken from a man aged 55 to 69 who had recovered from COVID-19. Both conserved end residues are trimmed from each CDR3. Fields, in order: CDR3 length, clone size, V gene, J gene, CDR3 protein. Clone size is given for some rows only: seen once, a few or many times, or a class if the clone is expanded.

len: 11; abundance: .; v_gene: TRBV25-1; j_gene: TRBJ1-1; CDR3aa: ASTKTGGTEAF
len: 11; abundance: .; v_gene: TRBV5-1; j_gene: TRBJ2-5; CDR3aa: ASSPGGRETQY
len: 15; abundance: .; v_gene: TRBV6-2/TRBV6-3; j_gene: TRBJ1-2; CDR3aa: ASSYAPRGGLDDGYT
len: 16; abundance: .; v_gene: TRBV6-7; j_gene: TRBJ2-2; CDR3aa: ASSKSMTGGLNAGELF
len: 11; abundance: .; v_gene: TRBV29-1; j_gene: TRBJ1-5; CDR3aa: SVGRGEGQPQH
len: 12; abundance: .; v_gene: TRBV5-1; j_gene: TRBJ2-5; CDR3aa: ASSRSGIQETQY
len: 14; abundance: .; v_gene: TRBV24-1; j_gene: TRBJ2-1; CDR3aa: ATSDPTGLSYNEQF
len: 12; abundance: once; v_gene: TRBV5-1; j_gene: TRBJ2-5; CDR3aa: ASSLLSPQETQY
len: 14; abundance: .; v_gene: TRBV18; j_gene: TRBJ1-2; CDR3aa: ASSPRQEKPQGGYT
len: 14; abundance: few; v_gene: TRBV18; j_gene: TRBJ1-5; CDR3aa: ASSPSSQQVNQPQH
len: 7; abundance: .; v_gene: TRBV28; j_gene: TRBJ1-2; CDR3aa: ATWPGYT
len: 14; abundance: .; v_gene: TRBV5-6; j_gene: TRBJ2-5; CDR3aa: ASSLYSGKVLETQY
len: 14; abundance: .; v_gene: TRBV7-9; j_gene: TRBJ2-1; CDR3aa: ASSLARLAGFDEQF
len: 13; abundance: .; v_gene: TRBV6-5; j_gene: TRBJ1-1; CDR3aa: ASSYQGGLNTEAF
len: 12; abundance: .; v_gene: TRBV4-1; j_gene: TRBJ2-2; CDR3aa: ASSQQGTTGELF
len: 12; abundance: .; v_gene: TRBV19; j_gene: TRBJ2-7; CDR3aa: ASSIGRNGAEQY
len: 11; abundance: .; v_gene: TRBV29-1; j_gene: TRBJ1-2; CDR3aa: SSSRRGSAGYT
len: 13; abundance: .; v_gene: TRBV13; j_gene: TRBJ2-7; CDR3aa: ASSYSGRASYEQY
len: 14; abundance: .; v_gene: TRBV20-1; j_gene: TRBJ1-3; CDR3aa: SASFWAEGPGNTIY
len: 13; abundance: .; v_gene: TRBV11-3; j_gene: TRBJ2-7; CDR3aa: ASSLILGTDYEQY
len: 11; abundance: few; v_gene: TRBV2; j_gene: TRBJ2-7; CDR3aa: ASTRGFRYEQY
len: 14; abundance: .; v_gene: TRBV24-1; j_gene: TRBJ2-5; CDR3aa: ATSVAPGTGQETQY
len: 12; abundance: .; v_gene: TRBV7-2; j_gene: TRBJ2-7; CDR3aa: ANPASGSPREQY
len: 15; abundance: .; v_gene: TRBV24-1; j_gene: TRBJ1-2; CDR3aa: ATSGSTGTGNNYGYT
len: 11; abundance: .; v_gene: TRBV10-3; j_gene: TRBJ2-5; CDR3aa: AISGQDQETQY
len: 13; abundance: .; v_gene: TRBV24-1; j_gene: TRBJ2-7; CDR3aa: ATSDPGLAGNEQY
len: 15; abundance: .; v_gene: TRBV28; j_gene: TRBJ2-4; CDR3aa: ASRGQGDLLAKNIQY
len: 13; abundance: .; v_gene: TRBV7-2; j_gene: TRBJ1-4; CDR3aa: ASSLASPAEEKLF
len: 14; abundance: .; v_gene: TRBV28; j_gene: TRBJ1-5; CDR3aa: ASSLWGRGLGQPQH
len: 12; abundance: .; v_gene: TRBV18; j_gene: TRBJ2-1; CDR3aa: ASSPLAGENEQF
len: 13; abundance: once; v_gene: TRBV9; j_gene: TRBJ2-1; CDR3aa: ASSVAGWSYNEQF
len: 14; abundance: .; v_gene: TRBV2; j_gene: TRBJ1-5; CDR3aa: ASSERDRFSNQPQH
len: 15; abundance: .; v_gene: TRBV28; j_gene: TRBJ1-5; CDR3aa: ASNLRQGVISNQPQH
len: 10; abundance: .; v_gene: TRBV6-1; j_gene: TRBJ2-7; CDR3aa: ASSEAQNEQY
len: 16; abundance: .; v_gene: TRBV10-3; j_gene: TRBJ2-7; CDR3aa: AISESPGTSGSSYEQY
len: 11; abundance: .; v_gene: TRBV29-1; j_gene: TRBJ2-7; CDR3aa: SVKRGNSYEQY
len: 14; abundance: .; v_gene: TRBV7-9; j_gene: TRBJ2-1; CDR3aa: ASSVASGISYNEQF
len: 13; abundance: .; v_gene: TRBV28; j_gene: TRBJ2-1; CDR3aa: ASSLLAGRNNEQF
len: 14; abundance: .; v_gene: TRBV7-6; j_gene: TRBJ1-3; CDR3aa: ASSLQGLYSGNTIY
len: 12; abundance: .; v_gene: TRBV30; j_gene: TRBJ1-5; CDR3aa: AWTPETGNQPQH
len: 11; abundance: .; v_gene: TRBV7-3; j_gene: TRBJ2-5; CDR3aa: ASSSVGSETQY
len: 13; abundance: .; v_gene: TRBV28; j_gene: TRBJ1-6; CDR3aa: ASSLGNSYNSPLH
len: 13; abundance: .; v_gene: TRBV6-5; j_gene: TRBJ2-1; CDR3aa: ASSYEWSSYNEQF
len: 11; abundance: .; v_gene: TRBV6-4; j_gene: TRBJ2-1; CDR3aa: ASRPNLYNEQF
len: 15; abundance: .; v_gene: TRBV7-2; j_gene: TRBJ1-2; CDR3aa: ASSLLARQGSLSGYT
len: 15; abundance: .; v_gene: TRBV7-2; j_gene: TRBJ1-3; CDR3aa: ASSLRTGPGSGNTIY
len: 14; abundance: .; v_gene: TRBV9; j_gene: TRBJ2-3; CDR3aa: ASSVVGSGSGDTQY
len: 15; abundance: .; v_gene: TRBV28; j_gene: TRBJ2-2; CDR3aa: ASSSTGTGAGTGELF
len: 13; abundance: .; v_gene: TRBV6-5; j_gene: TRBJ2-7; CDR3aa: ASSYVAGRPYEQY
len: 12; abundance: .; v_gene: TRBV5-1; j_gene: TRBJ2-7; CDR3aa: ASTPGGQTYEQY
len: 12; abundance: .; v_gene: TRBV11-2; j_gene: TRBJ2-1; CDR3aa: ASSLARQIPEQF
len: 14; abundance: once; v_gene: TRBV5-1; j_gene: TRBJ2-1; CDR3aa: ASRSPGTSGSDEQF
len: 13; abundance: many; v_gene: TRBV6-2/TRBV6-3; j_gene: TRBJ1-1; CDR3aa: ASSYGELRGTEAF
len: 15; abundance: .; v_gene: TRBV19; j_gene: TRBJ2-1; CDR3aa: ASSAGQGASTYNEQF
len: 13; abundance: .; v_gene: TRBV5-1; j_gene: TRBJ2-1; CDR3aa: ASSFLAGEVGEQF
len: 14; abundance: few; v_gene: TRBV4-2; j_gene: TRBJ1-4; CDR3aa: ASSKLQGAGYEKLF
len: 12; abundance: few; v_gene: TRBV7-2; j_gene: TRBJ1-2; CDR3aa: ASSLATGGYGYT
len: 11; abundance: .; v_gene: TRBV29-1; j_gene: TRBJ2-1; CDR3aa: SFPWTSDNEQF
len: 12; abundance: .; v_gene: TRBV11-2; j_gene: TRBJ2-7; CDR3aa: ASSLVDRGREQY
len: 13; abundance: .; v_gene: TRBV28; j_gene: TRBJ2-5; CDR3aa: ASSSGRAGVKTQY